These 16 T cell receptor beta chains were sequenced from one sample in a study of control samples from healthy donors and cancer patients. The table came from immunoSEQ multiplex PCR; TCRdb's copy has only in-frame clones and leaves some out. The data hold 35,000 to 55,000 clones, with roughly 90% observed a single time. Sequences were obtained from PBMCs. All receptors derive from a woman between 40 and 55 years old with head and neck cancer.

In its sample, this clone was seen once. The CDR3 region is CASSPAVGQGYEQYF. Here the CDR3 DNA reads TGTGCCAGCAGTCCAGCTGTGGGACAGGGGTACGAGCAGTACTTC. The chain joins TRBV14 to TRBJ2-7; 10 bases fit TRBD1. This CDR3 has 15 amino acids. V lost 6 bases to trimming and J lost 4 bases; unmatched junction nucleotides: 9. From germline, CDR1 is SGHDN and CDR2 FVKESK.

V usage is TRBV5-6 and J usage is TRBJ1-1; unclear D gene. V was cut by 0 bases and J by 0 bases, with 9 bases left in between. From germline, CDR1 is SGHDT and CDR2 YYEEEE. The CDR3 covers 15 residues. CDR3 protein: CASSLDPGVNTEAFF. The CDR3 nucleotides are TGTGCCAGCAGCTTGGATCCGGGCGTGAACACTGAAGCTTTCTTT.

This chain connects TRBV11-3 to TRBJ2-7, with 14 bases aligning to TRBD2. Germline CDR1 is SGHNT and CDR2 is YENEEA. The V and J ends lost 5 bases and 3 bases, in that order; junction bases with no gene match: 3. This CDR3 contains 15 residues. The CDR3 protein is CASSRGTSGSYEQYF. CDR3 in DNA: TGTGCCAGCAGCCGGGGGACTAGCGGGAGCTACGAGCAGTACTTC.

The V gene is TRBV3-1 (or the pseudogene TRBV3-2), the J gene TRBJ2-1; D is uncertain. Trimming pared 4 bases from V and 8 bases from J, leaving 15 bases between. Germline V gene lookup returns CDR1 LGHDT and CDR2 YNNKEL (reference sequence). The CDR3 is 14 amino acids. The CDR3 coding sequence is TGTGCCAGCAGCCTCTCAACTACTCGCCATGAGCAGTTCTTC. This translates into CASSLSTTRHEQFF.

The chain has TRBV29-1 and TRBJ1-1; 8 bases fit TRBD1. CDR3 length equals 15 residues. The germline CDR1 and CDR2 sequences are SQVTM and ANQGSEA. Germline trimming cut 4 bases from V and 6 bases from J; bases unmatched to any gene: 13. The chain's CDR3 is CSVGGLGRGPPEAFF. The CDR3 coding sequence is TGCAGCGTTGGTGGGTTAGGCAGGGGGCCTCCTGAAGCTTTCTTT.

J is TRBJ1-5 and V is TRBV27, with D hard to call. The V and J ends lost 3 bases and 0 bases respectively, with 21 bases between them. The V gene's germline CDR1 is MNHEY and CDR2 SMNVEV (reference sequence). The CDR3 length is 19 residues. CDR3 in DNA: TGTGCCAGCAGTTTCCCGGCCCCACACAATGATTATAGCAATCAGCCCCAGCATTTT. Translated: CASSFPAPHNDYSNQPQHF.

The chain carries TRBV27 and TRBJ2-3, with 8 bases that match TRBD1. V lost 1 base, J lost 5 bases, and 11 bases stayed unmatched. The germline V gene has CDR1 MNHEY and CDR2 SMNVEV (reference sequence). This CDR3 has 17 amino acids. CDR3 sequence: CASSLWAGQGAEDTQYF. DNA of the CDR3: TGTGCCAGCAGTTTATGGGCGGGGCAGGGGGCGGAAGATACGCAGTATTTT.

The rearrangement uses TRBV5-1 and TRBJ1-4; maybe TRBD1 (6 bases). Trimming shortened V by 1 base and J by 4 bases, and 11 bases separated the two germline ends. Germline V gene data show CDR1 as SGHRS and CDR2 as YFSETQ. This CDR3 has 15 residues. CDR3 protein: CASSLRTAFNEKLFF. In DNA, the CDR3 is TGCGCCAGCAGCTTGAGGACAGCCTTTAATGAAAAACTGTTTTTT.

The chain uses TRBV3-1 (or the pseudogene TRBV3-2) and TRBJ2-5; no reliable D call. Between the trimmed V and J ends, which lost 0 bases and 9 bases, there was a span of 17 bases. This CDR3 has 15 residues. Germline V gene sequence: CDR1 LGHDT, CDR2 YNNKEL (reference sequence). DNA for the CDR3: TGTGCCAGCAGCCAAGATCCCGGCCGCGAAAGGGCCCAGTACTTC. This gives the protein CASSQDPGRERAQYF.

The chain links TRBV2 to TRBJ2-1; either TRBD1 or TRBD2 may supply D (5 bases each). The germline gives CDR1 SNHLY, CDR2 FYNNEI. CDR3 length: 17 residues. Trimming stripped 9 bases from V and 4 bases from J, with 25 bases between. Here the CDR3 DNA reads TGTGCCAGAAGCAAGGGGACCCACTCGATGGCGTACAATGAGCAGTTCTTC. It yields the protein CARSKGTHSMAYNEQFF.

As concerns this clone: A read error may produce the germline difference seen at one junction end. V usage is TRBV7-9 and J usage is TRBJ1-2, with 7 bases fitting TRBD1. Germline values: CDR1 SEHNR, CDR2 FQNEAQ (reference sequence). CDR3 length equals 14 residues. The DNA for the CDR3 is TGTGCCAGCAGCGCCACAGGGGCTAACTATGGCTACATCTTC. Its translation is CASSATGANYGYIF. Filled out from reference TRBV7-9 and TRBJ1-2, the complete variable domain reads DTGVSQNPRHKITKRGQNVTFRCDPISEHNRLYWYRQTLGQGPEFLTYFQNEAQLEKSRLLSDRFSAERPKGSFSTLEIQRTEQGDSAMYLCASSATGANYGYIFGSGTRLTVV.

This chain uses TRBV10-2 with TRBJ2-7, with TRBD2 identical over 11 bases. CDR3 size: 15 residues. Trimming removed 6 bases from V and 2 bases from J; junction bases left unmatched: 6. Germline lookup yields CDR1 WSHSY and CDR2 SAAADI. DNA of the CDR3: TGCGCCAGCAGGGGAAGACTAGCGGGAACCTACGAGCAGTACTTC. It encodes CASRGRLAGTYEQYF.

This chain connects TRBV6-4 to TRBJ1-1; 12 nucleotides match TRBD1. Germline CDR1 MRHNA, CDR2 SNTAGT. CDR3 length: 15 residues. The ends lost 4 bases at V and 8 bases at J; junction bases unmatched: 8. For the CDR3, the DNA is TGTGCCAGCAGTGTTTCCGGGACAGGGGGCGCCGAAGCTTTCTTT. The encoded protein is CASSVSGTGGAEAFF.

This clone was seen a single time. The J gene is TRBJ2-7, the V gene TRBV6-6; 7 bases agree with TRBD1. The V segment lost 7 bases and the J segment 3 bases; nucleotides outside the gene matches: 6. The length of the CDR3 is 13 residues. Germline values: CDR1 MNHNY, CDR2 SVGAGI (reference sequence). In DNA form, the CDR3 reads TGTGCCAGCACCAAGGGGACAGACTACGAGCAGTACTTC. This encodes CASTKGTDYEQYF.

The rearrangement uses TRBV4-2 and TRBJ1-6; perhaps TRBD1 as D (5 bases). V was shortened by 4 bases and J by 0 bases, with 10 bases between the two germline ends. CDR1 is LGHNA, CDR2 YNFKEQ, per germline. The CDR3 contains 16 residues. In nucleotides, the CDR3 is TGTGCCAGCAGCCCTCGAGACAGCTCCTATAATTCACCCCTCCACTTT. Translating it yields CASSPRDSSYNSPLHF.

In DNA form, the CDR3 reads TGCGCCAGCAGCCTAAGGACGGCCGTACAATATGAGCAGTTCTTC. Amino acid sequence: CASSLRTAVQYEQFF. The chain is built from TRBV5-1 and TRBJ2-1; unclear D gene. The CDR3 totals 15 residues. Germline V gene data show CDR1 as SGHRS and CDR2 as YFSETQ. The V and J ends lost 4 bases and 8 bases respectively, with 19 bases between them.